The 3 T cell receptor beta chains reported below all come from one sample, sequenced in a study of low-dose radiotherapy and immunotherapy resistance in tumors. Stated time point: before trial treatment. Both TCRalpha and TCRbeta chains were reverse transcribed with V-gene-specific primers. A roughly 19-cycle PCR with a constant-region primer and V-primer adapter amplified TCRs. TCRdb reprocessed the reads via MiXCR and lists one record per CDR3 protein. The repertoire holds some 71,000 distinct CDR3 sequences, with approximately 31% as singletons. Material: PBMCs, obtained before treatment. These receptors were obtained from a female donor with ovarian cancer.

In this sample, this clonotype turned up many times. This chain links TRBV28 with TRBJ1-4; D is possibly TRBD1 (5 bases). This CDR3 has 16 amino acids. Germline CDR1 MDHEN, CDR2 SYDVKM. Trimming removed 2 bases at V and 7 bases at J, with 17 bases between. This chain's CDR3 is CASSLTPGPSGEKLFF. Here the CDR3 DNA reads TGTGCCAGCAGTTTAACCCCGGGACCTTCGGGTGAAAAACTGTTTTTT.

This clonotype came up many times. V is TRBV20-1 and J is TRBJ1-1; TRBD1 aligns across 12 bases. CDR3 length: 14 amino acids. With V trimmed by 6 bases and J by 8 bases, 10 bases remained unmatched. Germline-derived CDR1 and CDR2 are DFQATT and SNEGSKA (reference sequence). CDR3 amino acids: CSARRGQGAREAFF. The CDR3 region has the DNA TGCAGTGCAAGGAGGGGACAGGGGGCGCGGGAAGCTTTCTTT.

This clonotype was detected ten times or more. This sequence joins TRBV7-2 and TRBJ2-2; D is unresolved. The germline V gene encodes CDR1 SGHTA and CDR2 FQGNSA. V was clipped by 1 base and J by 0 bases, with 3 bases between them. The CDR3 loop spans 14 amino acids. CDR3 sequence (DNA): TGTGCCAGCAGCTTAGGGACGAACACCGGGGAGCTGTTTTTT. Amino acids: CASSLGTNTGELFF. Drawing the rest from reference TRBV7-2 and TRBJ2-2, the complete variable domain is GAGVSQSPSNKVTEKGKDVELRCDPISGHTALYWYRQSLGQGLEFLIYFQGNSAPDKSGLPSDRFSAERTGGSVSTLTIQRTQQEDSAVYLCASSLGTNTGELFFGEGSRLTVL.